This T cell receptor (beta chain) was retrieved from a study of shared clonotypes between healthy human individuals. Findings and limits, study-wide: Generally, estimated richness proved larger in naive subsets than it did in memory subsets.

Replicate PCRs from sorted subsets contained 200 ng DNA, which is some 29,000 T cell genomes. Clones were sequenced by immunoSEQ multiplex PCR, and TCRdb holds only the in-frame ones, with some missing. The sample has about 1 million clones; roughly 74% are singletons. With respect to this clone: As yet, its antigen is unknown.

The CDR3 has 15 amino acids. From germline, CDR1 is SGHTA and CDR2 FQGNSA. V lost 2 bases and J 3 bases, leaving 13 bases between the germline ends. This sequence was found in a man aged 18-30 years in good health. Some clones in this sample may be carry-over from other donors' samples. The rearrangement uses TRBV7-2 and TRBJ1-1, with TRBD1 as a possible D gene (5 bases). The sequencing sample was made of memory CD4+ T cells from PBMCs. Indicated subset: CD45RA-negative fraction. Here the CDR3 DNA reads TGTGCCAGCAGCTTATTATTGGGGGGGTACACTGAAGCTTTCTTT. It codes for CASSLLLGGYTEAFF.